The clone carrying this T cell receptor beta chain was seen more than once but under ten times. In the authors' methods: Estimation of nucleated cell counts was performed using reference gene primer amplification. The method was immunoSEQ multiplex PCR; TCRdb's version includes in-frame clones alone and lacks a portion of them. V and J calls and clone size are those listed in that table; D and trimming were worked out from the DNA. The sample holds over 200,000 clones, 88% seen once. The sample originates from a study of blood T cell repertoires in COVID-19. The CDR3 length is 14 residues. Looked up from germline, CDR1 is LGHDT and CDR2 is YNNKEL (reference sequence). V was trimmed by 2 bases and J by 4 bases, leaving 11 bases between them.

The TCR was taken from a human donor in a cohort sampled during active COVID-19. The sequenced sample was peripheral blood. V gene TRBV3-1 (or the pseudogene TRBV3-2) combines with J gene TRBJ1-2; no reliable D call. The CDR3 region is CASSQSVRSYGYTF. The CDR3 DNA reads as TGTGCCAGCAGCCAATCTGTCAGGTCCTATGGCTACACCTTC.